A selection of T cell receptor beta chains follows, all from one sample in a study of CD8+CD57+ T cells in acquired aplastic anemia. TCRdb reprocessed the reads via MiXCR and lists one record per CDR3 protein. Among under 200,000 distinct CDR3 sequences listed, about 45% were seen once. Sequencing was done on a sample of sorted CD4+, CD8+, or CD8+CD57+ T cells (not recorded which) from PBMCs. The receptors originated from a human donor with aplastic anemia. The CDR3 runs from the conserved cysteine through the conserved F or W. Fields, in order: D gene, clone size, J gene, V gene, CDR3 protein, CDR3 DNA. The D gene is left open where the match is weak. Clone size is given for some rows only: seen once, a few or many times, or a class if the clone is expanded.

- | - | TRBJ2-1 | TRBV24-1 | CATGTARDEQFF | TGTGCCACGGGTACGGCAAGGGATGAGCAGTTCTTC
TRBD1 | - | TRBJ2-7 | TRBV2 | CASAGTGAYEQYF | TGTGCCAGTGCCGGGACAGGTGCTTACGAGCAGTACTTC
TRBD1 | - | TRBJ2-5 | TRBV10-1 | CATSDPTGGTETQYF | TGCGCCACCAGTGATCCTACAGGGGGCACAGAGACCCAGTACTTC
- | many | TRBJ2-7 | TRBV7-2 | CASSLYGYEQYF | TGTGCCAGCAGCTTATATGGGTACGAGCAGTACTTC
- | - | TRBJ1-5 | TRBV2 | CASSDPGQPRHF | TGTGCCAGCAGTGACCCCGGCCAGCCCAGGCATTTT
TRBD1 | many | TRBJ1-1 | TRBV12-3/TRBV12-4 | CASTFSTGMRTEAFF | TGTGCCAGCACCTTTTCGACAGGGATGAGGACTGAAGCTTTCTTT
- | - | TRBJ2-1 | TRBV7-3 | CASSSGPTTGDNEQFF | TGTGCCAGCAGCTCGGGACCCACAACCGGGGACAATGAGCAGTTCTTC
- | many | TRBJ2-7 | TRBV20-1 | CSVRKEGGLSYEQYF | TGCAGTGTCAGAAAAGAGGGCGGACTGTCCTACGAGCAGTACTTC
- | - | TRBJ2-5 | TRBV19 | CARNVTGRDAKETQYF | TGTGCCAGAAACGTGACGGGCAGGGACGCCAAAGAGACCCAGTACTTC
TRBD1 | many | TRBJ1-4 | TRBV19 | CASKGRGRGDEKLFF | TGTGCCAGTAAAGGCAGGGGGCGAGGGGATGAAAAACTGTTTTTT
- | - | TRBJ1-2 | TRBV20-1 | CSARDLWGYGYTF | TGCAGTGCTAGAGATCTTTGGGGTTATGGCTACACCTTC
- | many | TRBJ1-1 | TRBV7-9 | CASSSGGGGLTFF | TGTGCCAGCAGCTCGGGGGGCGGGGGGCTTACTTTCTTT
TRBD2 | many | TRBJ2-7 | TRBV20-1 | CSARFGLADYEQYF | TGCAGTGCTAGGTTCGGACTAGCGGACTACGAGCAGTACTTC
TRBD2 | - | TRBJ2-4 | TRBV12-3/TRBV12-4 | CASSPGLAGDIQYF | TGTGCCAGCAGTCCTGGGCTAGCGGGAGACATTCAGTACTTC
- | many | TRBJ2-7 | TRBV5-6 | CASSFSSYEQYF | TGTGCCAGCAGTTTCAGCTCCTACGAGCAGTACTTC
TRBD2 | - | TRBJ2-7 | TRBV6-5 | CASSLGGSVDEQYF | TGTGCCAGCAGTCTCGGCGGGAGCGTGGACGAGCAGTACTTC
- | - | TRBJ1-4 | TRBV2 | CASQKEGATNEKLFF | TGTGCCAGCCAAAAGGAGGGCGCAACTAATGAAAAACTGTTTTTT
- | few | TRBJ2-7 | TRBV5-4 | CASSLSREIGEQYF | TGTGCCAGCAGCTTGTCGAGGGAAATAGGCGAGCAGTACTTC
- | many | TRBJ2-1 | TRBV28 | CASSLRQQYNEQFF | TGTGCCAGCAGTTTGCGGCAGCAGTACAATGAGCAGTTCTTC
- | - | TRBJ1-1 | TRBV10-3 | CAISESIREGTEAFF | TGTGCCATCAGTGAGTCAATTCGGGAGGGAACTGAAGCTTTCTTT
- | - | TRBJ2-1 | TRBV12-3/TRBV12-4 | CASTLQSLNEQFF | TGTGCCAGCACCCTACAGAGTCTCAATGAGCAGTTCTTC
- | medium-sized | TRBJ2-7 | TRBV19 | CASSLTGSSYEQYF | TGTGCCAGTAGTTTAACGGGGAGCTCCTACGAGCAGTACTTC
TRBD1 | - | TRBJ1-2 | TRBV6-1 | CASSPNTRQGPGYGYTF | TGTGCCAGCAGTCCTAATACGAGACAGGGTCCGGGGTATGGCTACACCTTC
- | - | TRBJ1-3 | TRBV10-3 | CAISSQGTGNTIYF | TGTGCCATCAGTTCGCAGGGGACTGGAAACACCATATATTTT
- | few | TRBJ2-5 | TRBV24-1 | CATSDPPGAQYF | TGTGCCACCAGTGATCCACCGGGGGCCCAGTACTTC
- | - | TRBJ1-2 | TRBV6-1 | CASSLTPVLRVSNYGYTF | TGTGCCAGCAGTCTAACCCCCGTCCTCAGGGTATCTAACTATGGCTACACCTTC
TRBD2 | many | TRBJ2-3 | TRBV9 | CASSAREGLSSPYF | TGTGCCAGCAGCGCGAGGGAGGGGTTAAGCTCACCGTATTTT
TRBD1 | - | TRBJ2-7 | TRBV19 | CASSIGTGFGEQYF | TGTGCCAGTAGTATCGGGACAGGTTTCGGCGAGCAGTACTTC
TRBD2 | - | TRBJ2-7 | TRBV19 | CASSIVAGVDEQYF | TGTGCCAGTAGTATCGTAGCGGGAGTAGACGAGCAGTACTTC
- | many | TRBJ1-5 | TRBV7-9 | CASSSFQPSQPQHF | TGTGCCAGCAGCTCTTTCCAACCCAGCCAGCCCCAGCATTTT
- | - | TRBJ2-5 | TRBV19 | CASSRPRETQYF | TGTGCCAGTAGTAGGCCTAGGGAGACCCAGTACTTC
- | - | TRBJ2-7 | TRBV7-9 | CASSVAGPNYEQYF | TGTGCCAGCAGCGTTGCGGGACCCAACTACGAGCAGTACTTC
- | - | TRBJ2-5 | TRBV9 | CASSSASREGETQYF | TGTGCCAGCTCATCTGCTAGCAGAGAAGGAGAGACCCAGTACTTC